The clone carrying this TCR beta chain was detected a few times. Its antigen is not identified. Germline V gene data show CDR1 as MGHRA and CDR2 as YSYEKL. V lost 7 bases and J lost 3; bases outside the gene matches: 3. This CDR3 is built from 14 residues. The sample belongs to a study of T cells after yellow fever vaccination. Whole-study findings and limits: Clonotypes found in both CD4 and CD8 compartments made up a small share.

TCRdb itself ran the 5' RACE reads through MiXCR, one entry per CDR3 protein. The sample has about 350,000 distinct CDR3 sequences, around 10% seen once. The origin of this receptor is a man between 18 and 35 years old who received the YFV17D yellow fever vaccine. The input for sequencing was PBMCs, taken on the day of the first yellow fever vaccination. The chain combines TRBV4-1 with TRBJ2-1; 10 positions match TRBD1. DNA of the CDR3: TGCGCCAGCACCGGGACAGGGGTCTACAATGAGCAGTTCTTC. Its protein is CASTGTGVYNEQFF.